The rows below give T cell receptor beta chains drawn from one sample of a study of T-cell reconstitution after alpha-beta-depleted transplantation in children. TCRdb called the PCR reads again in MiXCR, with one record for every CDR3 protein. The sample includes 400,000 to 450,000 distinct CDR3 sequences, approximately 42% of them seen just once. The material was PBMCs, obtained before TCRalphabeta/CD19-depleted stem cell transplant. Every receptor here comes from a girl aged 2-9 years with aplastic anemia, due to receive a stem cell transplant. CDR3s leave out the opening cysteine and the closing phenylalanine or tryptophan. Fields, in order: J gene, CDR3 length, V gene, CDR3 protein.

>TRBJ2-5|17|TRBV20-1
SAHRSGTSGREGFGTQY
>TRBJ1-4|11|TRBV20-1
SATGQATSKLF
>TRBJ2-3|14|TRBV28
ASTLKFGGHTDTQY
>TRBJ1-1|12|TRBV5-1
ASSFSLMNTEAF
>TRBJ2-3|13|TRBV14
ASSQAGGTTDTQY
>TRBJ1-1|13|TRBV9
ASSVARTGTAEAF
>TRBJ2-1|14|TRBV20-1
SARDLLAGGVNEQF
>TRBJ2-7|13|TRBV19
ASSIASGGPYEQY
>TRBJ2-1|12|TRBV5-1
ASSSGQYYNEQF
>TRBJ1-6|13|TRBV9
ASSVMDVPDSPLH
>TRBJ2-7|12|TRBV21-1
ASIRLAGTYEQY
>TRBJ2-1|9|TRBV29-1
SCPGSGEQF
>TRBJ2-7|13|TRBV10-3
AISDLRLGVYEQY
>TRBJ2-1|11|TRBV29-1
SVIAASYNEQF
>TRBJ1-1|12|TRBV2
ASRERTGNTEAF
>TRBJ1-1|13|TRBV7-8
ASSSGTGAPLSAF
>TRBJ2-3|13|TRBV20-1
SARDGGVGTDTQY
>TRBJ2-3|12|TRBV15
ATSRRQGTDTQY
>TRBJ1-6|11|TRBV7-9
ASSTQSYSPLH
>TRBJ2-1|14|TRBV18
ASSPPTGGLINEQF
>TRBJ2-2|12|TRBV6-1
ASRPTGIDGELF
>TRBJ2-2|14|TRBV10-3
AISESLGSGTGELF
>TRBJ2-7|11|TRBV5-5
ASSLVSSQEQY
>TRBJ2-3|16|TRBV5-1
ASSPFPITGAGTDTQY
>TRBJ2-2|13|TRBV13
ASSPGPLYTGELF
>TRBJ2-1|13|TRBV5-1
ASSLAGTRNNEQF
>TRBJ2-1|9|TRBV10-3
AITSANEQF
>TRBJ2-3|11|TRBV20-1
SAPRSSTDTQY
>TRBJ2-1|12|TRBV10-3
AISEPIPYNEQF
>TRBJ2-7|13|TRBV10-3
AISARDYHSYEQY
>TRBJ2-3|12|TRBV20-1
SARTSGRRDTQY
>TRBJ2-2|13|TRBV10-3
ASGRTPTNTGELF
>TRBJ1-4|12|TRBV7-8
ASSLGTFNEKLF
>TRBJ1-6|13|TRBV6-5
ASSYTGLYNSPLH
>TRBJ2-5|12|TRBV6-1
ASLPGQGLETQY
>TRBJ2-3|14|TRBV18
ASSPQLAGGPDTQY
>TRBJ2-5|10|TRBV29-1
SADDSGETQY
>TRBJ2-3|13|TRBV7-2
ASSPSYRGTDTQY
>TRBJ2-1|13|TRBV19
ATLPQRAVYNEQF
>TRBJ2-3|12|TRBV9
ASSVEGSTDTQY
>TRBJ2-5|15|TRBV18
ASSPLGLAGEQETQY
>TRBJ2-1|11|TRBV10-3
AIKGSSYNEQF
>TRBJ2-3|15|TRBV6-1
ASSTGRQGRNTDTQY
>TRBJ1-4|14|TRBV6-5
ASSYSPRARNEKLF
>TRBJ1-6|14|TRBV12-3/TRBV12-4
ASSSLWTGGNSPLH
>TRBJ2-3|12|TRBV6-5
ASSYSDSTDTQY
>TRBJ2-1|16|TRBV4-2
ASSQDWPSLSSYNEQF
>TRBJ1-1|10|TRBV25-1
ASSETFAEAF
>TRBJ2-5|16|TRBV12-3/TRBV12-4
ASSSEHPGLAVQETQY
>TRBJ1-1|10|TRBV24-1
ATSDPNTEAF
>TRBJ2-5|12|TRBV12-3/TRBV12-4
ASSFTNEGETQY
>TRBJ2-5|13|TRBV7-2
ASSLDRKAQETQY
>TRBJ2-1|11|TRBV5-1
ASRAGVDNEQF
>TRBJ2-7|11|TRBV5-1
ASRRTATYEQY